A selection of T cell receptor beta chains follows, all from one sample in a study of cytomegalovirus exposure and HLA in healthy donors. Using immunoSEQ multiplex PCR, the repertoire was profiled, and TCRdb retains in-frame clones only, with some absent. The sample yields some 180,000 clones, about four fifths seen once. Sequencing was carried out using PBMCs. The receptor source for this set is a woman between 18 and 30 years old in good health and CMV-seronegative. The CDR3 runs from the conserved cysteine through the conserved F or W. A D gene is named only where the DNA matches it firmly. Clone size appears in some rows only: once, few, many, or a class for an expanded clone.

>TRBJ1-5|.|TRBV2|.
CASRMDTLRYQPQHF
TGTGCCAGCAGAATGGACACCCTCCGGTATCAGCCCCAGCATTTT
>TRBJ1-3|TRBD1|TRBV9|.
CASSVAAGQGGNTIYF
TGTGCCAGCAGCGTGGCCGCAGGACAGGGTGGAAACACCATATATTTT
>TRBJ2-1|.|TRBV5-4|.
CASSSPDMAIEQFF
TGTGCCAGCAGCTCCCCGGACATGGCAATTGAGCAGTTCTTC
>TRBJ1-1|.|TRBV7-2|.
CASSSRPGQNTEAFF
TGTGCCAGCAGCTCAAGGCCGGGACAGAACACTGAAGCTTTCTTT
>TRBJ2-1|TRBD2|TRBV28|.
CASSSGGSGIFRDNEQFF
TGTGCCAGCAGTTCCGGTGGTAGCGGGATTTTCCGCGACAATGAGCAGTTCTTC
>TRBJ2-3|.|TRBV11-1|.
CASSLSHYTDTQYF
TGTGCCAGCAGCTTGAGCCATTACACAGATACGCAGTATTTT
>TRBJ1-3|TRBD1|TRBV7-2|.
CASSFATTGVSGNTIYF
TGTGCCAGCAGCTTCGCCACCACAGGGGTGTCTGGAAACACCATATATTTT
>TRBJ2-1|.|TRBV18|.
CASSPSRENEQFF
TGTGCCAGCTCACCCTCCAGGGAAAATGAGCAGTTCTTC
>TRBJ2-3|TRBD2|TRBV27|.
CASTPSAGEISTDTQYF
TGTGCCAGCACCCCTTCCGCGGGGGAGATTAGCACAGATACGCAGTATTTT
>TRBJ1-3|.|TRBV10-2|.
CASSEPLLYGNTIYF
TGCGCCAGCAGTGAGCCCCTTCTTTATGGAAACACCATATATTTT
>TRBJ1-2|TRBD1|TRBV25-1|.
CASSEDRDYGYTF
TGTGCCAGCAGTGAGGACAGGGACTATGGCTACACCTTC
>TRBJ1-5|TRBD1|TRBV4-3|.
CASSQDRGRGPVWPQHF
TGCGCCAGCAGCCAAGATAGAGGCAGGGGGCCCGTATGGCCCCAGCATTTT
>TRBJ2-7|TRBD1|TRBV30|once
CAWDRDHEQYF
TGTGCCTGGGACAGGGACCACGAGCAGTACTTC
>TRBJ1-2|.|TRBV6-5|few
CASREDGGYGYTF
TGTGCCAGCAGGGAGGACGGTGGCTATGGCTACACCTTC
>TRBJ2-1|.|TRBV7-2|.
CASSEQEALALNEQFF
TGTGCCAGCAGCGAGCAAGAGGCGCTAGCCCTAAATGAGCAGTTCTTC
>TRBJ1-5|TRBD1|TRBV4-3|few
CASSPGTAYNQPQHF
TGCGCCAGCAGCCCCGGGACAGCCTACAATCAGCCCCAGCATTTT